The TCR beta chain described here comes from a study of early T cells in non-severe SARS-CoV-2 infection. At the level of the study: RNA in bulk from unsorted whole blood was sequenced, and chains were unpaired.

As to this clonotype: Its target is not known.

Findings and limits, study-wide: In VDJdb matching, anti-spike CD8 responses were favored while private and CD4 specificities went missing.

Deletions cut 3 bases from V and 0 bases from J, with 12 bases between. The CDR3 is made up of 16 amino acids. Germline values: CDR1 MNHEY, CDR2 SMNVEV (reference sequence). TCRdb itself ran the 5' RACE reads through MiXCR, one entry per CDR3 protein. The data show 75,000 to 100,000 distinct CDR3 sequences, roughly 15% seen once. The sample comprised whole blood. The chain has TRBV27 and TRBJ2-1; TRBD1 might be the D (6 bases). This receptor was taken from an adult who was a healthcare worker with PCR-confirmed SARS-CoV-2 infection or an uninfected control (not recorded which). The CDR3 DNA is TGTGCCAGCAGTTTTGGGGCGGACAGCTCCTACAATGAGCAGTTCTTC. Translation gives CASSFGADSSYNEQFF.